One sample yielded the 17 T cell receptor beta chains listed below, sequenced in a study of T cells in Graves' hyperthyroidism and ophthalmopathy. Amplification targeted TCR beta CDR3 regions from RNA transcripts. Researchers ran a first-round RT-PCR on the TCR CDR3 using the HTBI primer set. From the multiplex PCR reads, TCRdb called clonotypes with MiXCR, one entry per CDR3 protein. Found here are roughly 380,000 distinct CDR3 sequences, roughly 18% of them singletons; the top ten hold roughly 15%. Sequencing was carried out using blood. These receptors originate from a woman between 35 and 50 years old with Graves' ophthalmopathy.

In its sample, this clonotype was seen many times. The gene calls are TRBV28 and TRBJ2-2; D is possibly TRBD2 (6 bases). CDR3 size: 15 residues. In germline, CDR1 is MDHEN, CDR2 SYDVKM. Trimming took off 5 bases at V and 4 bases at J, with 14 bases between the two ends. The CDR3 reads CASSDGRGSTGELFF. The CDR3 DNA sequence: TGTGCCAGCAGTGACGGACGGGGGAGCACCGGGGAGCTGTTTTTT.

This clonotype was seen at least ten times. The V and J genes are TRBV20-1 and TRBJ2-6; 8 nucleotides match TRBD1. The CDR3 totals 17 residues. Unmatched junction bases numbered 8, after V lost 3 bases and J lost 1 base. From germline, CDR1 is DFQATT and CDR2 SNEGSKA (reference sequence). In DNA, the CDR3 is TGCAGTGCTAGCTTCGGTCAGGGGGCATCTGGGGCCAACGTCCTGACTTTC. This encodes CSASFGQGASGANVLTF.

This clonotype was seen repeatedly, ten times or more. The V and J genes are TRBV19 and TRBJ2-7; TRBD1 agrees at 9 bases. Germline-derived CDR1 and CDR2 are LNHDA and SQIVND (reference sequence). V shed 5 bases, J shed 0 bases, and the junction held 11 bases outside the gene matches. This CDR3 has 17 amino acids. CDR3 loop: CASSPGTGPLSSYEQYF. In DNA, the CDR3 is TGTGCCAGTAGTCCCGGGACAGGGCCATTGTCCTCCTACGAGCAGTACTTC. The entire variable domain, with the rest obtained from reference TRBV19 and TRBJ2-7, is as follows: DGGITQSPKYLFRKEGQNVTLSCEQNLNHDAMYWYRQDPGQGLRLIYYSQIVNDFQKGDIAEGYSVSREKKESFPLTVTSAQKNPTAFYLCASSPGTGPLSSYEQYFGPGTRLTVT.

This clonotype was seen many times. This chain joins TRBV28 and TRBJ2-7; 7 bases are shared with TRBD1. Trimming took 7 bases from V and 7 from J; bases not matched to a gene: 13. There are 14 residues in the CDR3. Germline V gene data show CDR1 as MDHEN and CDR2 as SYDVKM. Here the CDR3 DNA reads TGTGCCAGCAATAGACAGGGACGACTAAGTGAGCAGTACTTC. Its translation: CASNRQGRLSEQYF.

This clonotype was found a few times. This rearrangement joins TRBV6-1 to TRBJ2-5, with D unresolved. The CDR3 runs 12 residues. V was clipped by 8 bases and J by 2 bases, with 9 bases between them. The germline gives CDR1 MNHNS, CDR2 SASEGT. The CDR3: CASAEWQETQYF. CDR3 bases: TGTGCCAGCGCCGAGTGGCAAGAGACCCAGTACTTC.

V gene TRBV28 combines with J gene TRBJ1-2; D unresolved. Trimming took 10 bases from V and 2 from J, leaving 11 bases between them. The CDR3 is 12 residues long. Germline V gene sequence: CDR1 MDHEN, CDR2 SYDVKM. The CDR3: CATGGVNYGYTF. The CDR3 coding sequence is TGTGCCACGGGTGGGGTCAACTATGGCTACACCTTC.

J is TRBJ1-5 and V is TRBV3-1; no reliable D call. The CDR3 spans 13 residues. The V end lost 3 bases, the J end lost 4 bases, and 7 bases lay between the germline ends. In germline, CDR1 is LGHDT, CDR2 YNNKEL (reference sequence). CDR3 DNA: TGTGCCAGCAGCCAGGTAAGGAATCAGCCCCAGCATTTT. This gives the protein CASSQVRNQPQHF.

At least ten counts were recorded for this clonotype. The rearrangement joins TRBV5-1 to TRBJ1-1; 11 nucleotides line up with TRBD1. The CDR3 covers 15 residues. Losses at the gene ends were 4 bases for V and 8 bases for J; bases not matched to a gene: 10. Germline loops: CDR1 SGHRS, CDR2 YFSETQ. CDR3 loop: CASSEAGTGGEEAFF. The CDR3 nucleotides are TGCGCCAGCAGCGAAGCCGGGACAGGGGGAGAGGAAGCTTTCTTT.

This clonotype was seen a few times. The chain carries TRBV7-3 and TRBJ2-2; the match to TRBD1 covers 7 bases. The CDR3 consists of 15 residues. The germline V gene has CDR1 SGHTA and CDR2 FQGTGA. The V gene end was trimmed by 4 bases and the J gene end by 8 bases; junction bases not matched to a gene: 10. CDR3 sequence (DNA): TGTGCCAGCAGCTCCCACTGGGACAGCTCAGGGGAGCTGTTTTTT. It translates to CASSSHWDSSGELFF. The full variable domain, in which reference TRBV7-3 and TRBJ2-2 provide the parts outside the CDR3, is GAGVSQTPSNKVTEKGKYVELRCDPISGHTALYWYRQSLGQGPEFLIYFQGTGAADDSGLPNDRFFAVRPEGSVSTLKIQRTERGDSAVYLCASSSHWDSSGELFFGEGSRLTVL.

In this sample, this clonotype turned up many times. The chain recombines TRBV28 with TRBJ2-7, with TRBD1 matching 7 bases. V was pared by 3 bases and J by 2 bases, with 7 bases of the junction left unmatched. CDR1 and CDR2 from the germline V gene are MDHEN and SYDVKM. The length of the CDR3 is 15 residues. The CDR3 DNA follows: TGTGCCAGCAGTTTCTATTCGGGACAGACCTACGAGCAGTACTTC. Amino acid sequence: CASSFYSGQTYEQYF. The full variable domain, with the rest looked up from reference TRBV28 and TRBJ2-7, is DVKVTQSSRYLVKRTGEKVFLECVQDMDHENMFWYRQDPGLGLRLIYFSYDVKMKEKGDIPEGYSVSREKKERFSLILESASTNQTSMYLCASSFYSGQTYEQYFGPGTRLTVT.

The chain couples TRBV11-2 to TRBJ2-7; possible D gene TRBD2, 6 bases. CDR1 and CDR2 from the germline V gene are SGHAT and FQNNGV. CDR3 size: 15 residues. V dropped 1 base and J dropped 5 bases, with 15 bases sitting between them. CDR3 sequence reads: CASSLAGGRTNEQYF. CDR3 DNA sequence: TGTGCCAGCAGCTTAGCCGGGGGACGTACTAACGAGCAGTACTTC. Complete variable domain (other parts from reference TRBV11-2 and TRBJ2-7): EAGVAQSPRYKIIEKRQSVAFWCNPISGHATLYWYQQILGQGPKLLIQFQNNGVVDDSQLPKDRFSAERLKGVDSTLKIQPAKLEDSAVYLCASSLAGGRTNEQYFGPGTRLTVT.

This clonotype came up many times. The V and J genes are TRBV12-3 or TRBV12-4 and TRBJ2-7; D unclear. The CDR3 covers 16 residues. V was cut by 1 base and J by 5 bases, with 18 bases left in between. CDR3 amino acids: CASSLGVGGLVDEQYF. DNA of the CDR3: TGTGCCAGCAGTTTAGGGGTCGGCGGTCTGGTAGACGAGCAGTACTTC.

In this sample, this clonotype turned up many times. The chain has TRBV7-9 and TRBJ1-1; D may be TRBD1 (6 bases). The CDR3 runs to 13 residues. CDR1 is SEHNR, CDR2 FQNEAQ, per germline (reference sequence). The V end was cut by 3 bases, the J end by 4 bases, with 9 bases between. The CDR3 bases are TGTGCCAGCAGCTTCACAGGGAGCACTGAAGCTTTCTTT. Protein: CASSFTGSTEAFF. Combining the CDR3 with reference TRBV7-9 and TRBJ1-1 gives the whole variable domain DTGVSQNPRHKITKRGQNVTFRCDPISEHNRLYWYRQTLGQGPEFLTYFQNEAQLEKSRLLSDRFSAERPKGSFSTLEIQRTEQGDSAMYLCASSFTGSTEAFFGQGTRLTVV.

The chain combines TRBV7-6 with TRBJ2-2, with 9 bases lining up with TRBD2. This CDR3 comprises 15 residues. The V gene end was trimmed by 4 bases and the J gene end by 5 bases; junction bases not matched to a gene: 5. Germline loops: CDR1 SGHVS, CDR2 FNYEAQ. DNA for the CDR3: TGTGCCAGCAGCTGGACTAGCGTAACAACCGGGGAGCTGTTTTTT. It encodes CASSWTSVTTGELFF. Full variable domain (outside the CDR3, taken from reference TRBV7-6 and TRBJ2-2): GAGVSQSPRYKVTKRGQDVALRCDPISGHVSLYWYRQALGQGPEFLTYFNYEAQQDKSGLPNDRFSAERPEGSISTLTIQRTEQRDSAMYRCASSWTSVTTGELFFGEGSRLTVL.

The table lists this clonotype with many counts. V gene TRBV20-1 combines with J gene TRBJ1-5, with a weak D call TRBD1 (6 bases). The V end lost 5 bases, the J end lost 2 bases, and 16 bases lay between the germline ends. This CDR3 spans 15 amino acids. Per germline, CDR1 DFQATT and CDR2 SNEGSKA (reference sequence). The CDR3 spells CSAHRTGSGNQPQHF. CDR3 coding DNA: TGCAGTGCTCACCGCACAGGGTCAGGCAATCAGCCCCAGCATTTT.

This clonotype was found many times. This rearrangement joins TRBV29-1 to TRBJ2-2; D is undetermined. Germline CDR1 SQVTM, CDR2 ANQGSEA. Trimming left V 3 bases short and J 2 bases short, with 7 bases between. CDR3 size: 13 residues. CDR3 nucleotides: TGCAGCGTTGAGGGCCCCAACACCGGGGAGCTGTTTTTT. Translating it yields CSVEGPNTGELFF.

This chain connects TRBV6-2 or TRBV6-3 to TRBJ2-7; weak D call: TRBD1 (6 bases). The germline CDR1 and CDR2 sequences are MNHEY and SVGEGT. The CDR3 has 13 amino acids. V shed 9 bases and J shed 0 bases, with 12 bases lying between them. The CDR3 loop is CASHDRISYEQYF. The CDR3 DNA sequence: TGTGCCAGTCACGACAGGATCTCCTACGAGCAGTACTTC.